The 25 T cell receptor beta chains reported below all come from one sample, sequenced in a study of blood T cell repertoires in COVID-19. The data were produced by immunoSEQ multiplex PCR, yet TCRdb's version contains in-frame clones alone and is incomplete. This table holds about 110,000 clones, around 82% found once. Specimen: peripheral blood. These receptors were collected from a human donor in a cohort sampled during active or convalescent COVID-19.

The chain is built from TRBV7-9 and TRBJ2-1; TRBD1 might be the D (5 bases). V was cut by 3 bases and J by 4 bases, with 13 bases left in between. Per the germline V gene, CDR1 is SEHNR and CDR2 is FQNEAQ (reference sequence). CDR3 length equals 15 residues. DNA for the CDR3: TGTGCCAGCAGCTTCATACAGGCCAATTACAATGAGCAGTTCTTC. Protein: CASSFIQANYNEQFF.

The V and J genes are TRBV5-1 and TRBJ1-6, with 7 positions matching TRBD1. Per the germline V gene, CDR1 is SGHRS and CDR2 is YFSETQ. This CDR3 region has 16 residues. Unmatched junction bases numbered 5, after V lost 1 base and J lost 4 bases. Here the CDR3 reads CASSLTGARYNSPLHF. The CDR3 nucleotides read TGCGCCAGCAGCTTGACAGGGGCGAGGTATAATTCACCCCTCCACTTT.

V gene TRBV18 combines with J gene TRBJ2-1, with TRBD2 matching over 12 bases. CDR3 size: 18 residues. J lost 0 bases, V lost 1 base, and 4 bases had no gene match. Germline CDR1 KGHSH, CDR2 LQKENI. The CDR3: CASSPRLAGGNSYNEQFF. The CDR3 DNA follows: TGTGCCAGCTCACCACGGCTAGCGGGGGGGAACTCCTACAATGAGCAGTTCTTC.

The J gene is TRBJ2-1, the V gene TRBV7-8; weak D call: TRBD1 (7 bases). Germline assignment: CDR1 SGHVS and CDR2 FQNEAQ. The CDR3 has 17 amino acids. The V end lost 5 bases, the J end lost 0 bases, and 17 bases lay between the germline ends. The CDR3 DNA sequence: TGTGCCAGCAGCCGAGCCCAGGGGGGAAGCTCCTACAATGAGCAGTTCTTC. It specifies CASSRAQGGSSYNEQFF.

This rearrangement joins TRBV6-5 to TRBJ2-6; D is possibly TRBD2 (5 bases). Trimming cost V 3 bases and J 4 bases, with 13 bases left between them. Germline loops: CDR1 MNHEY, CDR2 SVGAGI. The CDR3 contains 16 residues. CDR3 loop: CASSYAGGPGANVLTF. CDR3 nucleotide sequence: TGTGCCAGCAGTTATGCGGGCGGGCCCGGGGCCAACGTCCTGACTTTC.

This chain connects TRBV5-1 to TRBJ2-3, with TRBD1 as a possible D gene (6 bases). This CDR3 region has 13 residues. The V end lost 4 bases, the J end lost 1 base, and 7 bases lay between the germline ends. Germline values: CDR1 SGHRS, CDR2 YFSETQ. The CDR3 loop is CASSPGGTDTQYF. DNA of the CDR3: TGCGCCAGCAGCCCAGGGGGCACAGATACGCAGTATTTT. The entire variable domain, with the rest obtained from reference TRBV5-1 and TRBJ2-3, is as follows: KAGVTQTPRYLIKTRGQQVTLSCSPISGHRSVSWYQQTPGQGLQFLFEYFSETQRNKGNFPGRFSGRQFSNSRSEMNVSTLELGDSALYLCASSPGGTDTQYFGPGTRLTVL.

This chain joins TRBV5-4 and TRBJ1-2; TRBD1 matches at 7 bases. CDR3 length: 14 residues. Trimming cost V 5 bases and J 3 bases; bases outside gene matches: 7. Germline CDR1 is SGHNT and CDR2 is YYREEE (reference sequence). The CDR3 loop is CASSSTGTDYGYTF. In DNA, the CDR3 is TGTGCCAGCAGTTCAACCGGGACAGACTATGGCTACACCTTC.

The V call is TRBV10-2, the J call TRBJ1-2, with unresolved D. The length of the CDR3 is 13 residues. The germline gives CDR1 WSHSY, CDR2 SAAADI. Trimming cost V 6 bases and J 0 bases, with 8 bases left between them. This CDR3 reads CASSSRSNYGYTF. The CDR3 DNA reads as TGCGCCAGCAGCTCCCGGTCTAACTATGGCTACACCTTC.

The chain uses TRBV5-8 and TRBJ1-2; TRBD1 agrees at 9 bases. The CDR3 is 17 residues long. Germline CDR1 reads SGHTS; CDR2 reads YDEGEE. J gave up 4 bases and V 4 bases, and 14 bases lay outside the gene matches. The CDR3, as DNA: TGTGCCAGCAGCAAGGACAGGGGTCTGTTTCGCGGCTATGGCTACACCTTC. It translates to CASSKDRGLFRGYGYTF.

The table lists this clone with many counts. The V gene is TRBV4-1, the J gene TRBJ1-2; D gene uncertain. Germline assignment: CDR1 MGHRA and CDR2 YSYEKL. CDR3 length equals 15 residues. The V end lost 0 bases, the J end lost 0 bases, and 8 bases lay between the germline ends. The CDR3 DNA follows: TGCGCCAGCAGCCAAGATTTAAACTCTAACTATGGCTACACCTTC. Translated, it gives CASSQDLNSNYGYTF.

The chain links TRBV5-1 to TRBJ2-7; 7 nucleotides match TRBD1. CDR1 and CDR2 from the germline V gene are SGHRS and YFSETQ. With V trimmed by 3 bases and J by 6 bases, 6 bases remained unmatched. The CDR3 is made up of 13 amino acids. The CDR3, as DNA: TGCGCCAGCAGCTCCGACAGGGCAGTCGAGCAGTACTTC. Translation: CASSSDRAVEQYF.

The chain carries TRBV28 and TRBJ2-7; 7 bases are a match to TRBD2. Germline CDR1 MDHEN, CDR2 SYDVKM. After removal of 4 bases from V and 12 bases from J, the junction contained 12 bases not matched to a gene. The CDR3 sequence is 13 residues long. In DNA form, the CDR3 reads TGTGCCAGCAGTTCCTGGGGGGGGTATAGGCCGTACTTC. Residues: CASSSWGGYRPYF. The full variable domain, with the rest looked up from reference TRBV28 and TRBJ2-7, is DVKVTQSSRYLVKRTGEKVFLECVQDMDHENMFWYRQDPGLGLRLIYFSYDVKMKEKGDIPEGYSVSREKKERFSLILESASTNQTSMYLCASSSWGGYRPYFGPGTRLTVT.

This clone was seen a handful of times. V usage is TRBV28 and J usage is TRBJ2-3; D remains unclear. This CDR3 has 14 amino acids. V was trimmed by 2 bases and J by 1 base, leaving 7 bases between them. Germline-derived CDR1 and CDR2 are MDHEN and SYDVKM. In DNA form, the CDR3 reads TGTGCCAGCAGTTTAGCGGATCGCACAGATACGCAGTATTTT. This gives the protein CASSLADRTDTQYF.

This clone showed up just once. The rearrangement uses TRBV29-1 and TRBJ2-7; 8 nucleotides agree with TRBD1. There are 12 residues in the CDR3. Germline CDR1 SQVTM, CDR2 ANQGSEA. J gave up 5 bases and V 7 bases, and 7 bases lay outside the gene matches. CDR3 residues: CSGQTGAHEQYF. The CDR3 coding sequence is TGCAGCGGCCAGACAGGGGCCCACGAGCAGTACTTC.

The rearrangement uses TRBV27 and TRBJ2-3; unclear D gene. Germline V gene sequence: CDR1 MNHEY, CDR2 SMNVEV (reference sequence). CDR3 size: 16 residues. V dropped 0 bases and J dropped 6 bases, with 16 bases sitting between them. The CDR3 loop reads CASSLSRASGADTQYF. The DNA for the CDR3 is TGTGCCAGCAGTTTATCGCGTGCCTCAGGCGCGGATACGCAGTATTTT.

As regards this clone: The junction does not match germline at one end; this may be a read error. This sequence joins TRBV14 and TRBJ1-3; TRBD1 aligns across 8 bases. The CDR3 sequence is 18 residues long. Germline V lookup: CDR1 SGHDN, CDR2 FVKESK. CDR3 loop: CASSQDGRTGYRQNTIYF. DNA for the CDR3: TGTGCCAGTAGCCAAGATGGGCGGACAGGGTACCGGCAAAACACCATATATTTT. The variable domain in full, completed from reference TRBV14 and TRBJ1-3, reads EAGVTQFPSHSVIEKGQTVTLRCDPISGHDNLYWYRRVMGKEIKFLLHFVKESKQDESGMPNNRFLAERTGGTYSTLKVQPAELEDSGVYFCASSQDGRTGYRQNTIYFGEGSWLTVV.

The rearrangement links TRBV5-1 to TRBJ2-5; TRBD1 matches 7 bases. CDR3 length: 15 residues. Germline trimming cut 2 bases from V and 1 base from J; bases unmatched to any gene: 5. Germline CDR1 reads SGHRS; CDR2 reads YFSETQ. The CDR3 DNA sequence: TGCGCCAGCAGCTTTGGGACAGCCCTCCAAGAGACCCAGTACTTC. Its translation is CASSFGTALQETQYF.

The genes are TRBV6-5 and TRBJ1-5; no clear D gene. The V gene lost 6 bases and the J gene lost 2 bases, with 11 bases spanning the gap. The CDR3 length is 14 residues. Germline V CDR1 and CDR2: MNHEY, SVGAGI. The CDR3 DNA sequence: TGTGCCAGCAGGCCTGCTCAGGGCAATCAGCCCCAGCATTTT. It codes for CASRPAQGNQPQHF.

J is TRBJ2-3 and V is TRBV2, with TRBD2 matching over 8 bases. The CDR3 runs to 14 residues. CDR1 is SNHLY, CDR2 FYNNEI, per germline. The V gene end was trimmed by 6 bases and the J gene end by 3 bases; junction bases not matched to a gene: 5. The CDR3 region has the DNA TGTGCCAGCAGAAGACTAGCGTCAACAGATACGCAGTATTTT. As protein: CASRRLASTDTQYF.

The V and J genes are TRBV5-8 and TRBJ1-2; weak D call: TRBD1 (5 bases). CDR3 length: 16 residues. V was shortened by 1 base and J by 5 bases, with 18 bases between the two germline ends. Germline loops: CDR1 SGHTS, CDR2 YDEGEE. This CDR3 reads CASSLITGATTYGYTF. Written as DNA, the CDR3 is TGTGCCAGCAGCTTGATCACAGGCGCGACGACTTATGGCTACACCTTC.

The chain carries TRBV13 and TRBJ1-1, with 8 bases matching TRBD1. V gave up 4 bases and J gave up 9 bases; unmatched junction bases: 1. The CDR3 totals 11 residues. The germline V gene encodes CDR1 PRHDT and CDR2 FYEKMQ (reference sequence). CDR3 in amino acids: CASSSRGQAFF. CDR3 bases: TGTGCCAGCAGCTCCAGGGGGCAAGCTTTCTTT.

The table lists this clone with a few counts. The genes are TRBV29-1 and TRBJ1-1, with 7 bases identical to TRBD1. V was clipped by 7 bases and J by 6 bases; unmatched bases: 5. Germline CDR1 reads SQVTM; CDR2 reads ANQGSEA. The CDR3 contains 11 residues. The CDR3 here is CSAQGYAEAFF. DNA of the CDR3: TGCAGCGCACAGGGGTACGCTGAAGCTTTCTTT.

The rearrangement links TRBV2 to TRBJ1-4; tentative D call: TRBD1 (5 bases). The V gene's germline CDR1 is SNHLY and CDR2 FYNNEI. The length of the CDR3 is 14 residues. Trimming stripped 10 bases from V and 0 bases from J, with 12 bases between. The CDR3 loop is CATQGAPTNEKLFF. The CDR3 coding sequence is TGTGCCACCCAAGGGGCACCAACTAATGAAAAACTGTTTTTT. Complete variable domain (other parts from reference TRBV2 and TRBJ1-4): EPEVTQTPSHQVTQMGQEVILRCVPISNHLYFYWYRQILGQKVEFLVSFYNNEISEKSEIFDDQFSVERPDGSNFTLKIRSTKLEDSAMYFCATQGAPTNEKLFFGSGTQLSVL.

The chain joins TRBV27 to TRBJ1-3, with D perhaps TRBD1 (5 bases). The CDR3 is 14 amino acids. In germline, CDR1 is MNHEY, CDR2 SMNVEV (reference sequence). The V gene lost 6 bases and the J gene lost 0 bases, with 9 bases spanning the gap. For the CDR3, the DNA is TGTGCCAGCAGCAGGGCCCCCTCTGGAAACACCATATATTTT. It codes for CASSRAPSGNTIYF.

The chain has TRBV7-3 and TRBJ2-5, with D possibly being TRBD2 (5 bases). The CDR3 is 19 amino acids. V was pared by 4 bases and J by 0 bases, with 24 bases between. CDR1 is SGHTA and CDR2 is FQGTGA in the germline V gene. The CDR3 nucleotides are TGTGCCAGCAGCTCTCATGTAGAGGGATTCGGGGTCGACCAAGAGACCCAGTACTTC. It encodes CASSSHVEGFGVDQETQYF.